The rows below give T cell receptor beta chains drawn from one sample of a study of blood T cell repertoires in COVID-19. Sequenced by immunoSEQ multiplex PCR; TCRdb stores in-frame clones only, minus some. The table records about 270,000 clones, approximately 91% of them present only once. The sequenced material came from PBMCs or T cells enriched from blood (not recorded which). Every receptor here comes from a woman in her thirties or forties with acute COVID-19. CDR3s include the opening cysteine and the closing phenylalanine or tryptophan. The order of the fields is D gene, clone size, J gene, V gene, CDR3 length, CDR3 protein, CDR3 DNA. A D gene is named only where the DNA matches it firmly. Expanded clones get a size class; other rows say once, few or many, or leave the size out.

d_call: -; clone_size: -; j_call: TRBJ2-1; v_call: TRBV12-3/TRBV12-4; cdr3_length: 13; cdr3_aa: CASRPGLTNEQFF; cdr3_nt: TGTGCCAGCAGGCCGGGACTCACTAATGAGCAGTTCTTC
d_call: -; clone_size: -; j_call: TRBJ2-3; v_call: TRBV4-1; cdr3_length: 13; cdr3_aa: CASSQGPGDTQYF; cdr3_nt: TGCGCCAGCAGCCAAGGCCCAGGGGATACGCAGTATTTT
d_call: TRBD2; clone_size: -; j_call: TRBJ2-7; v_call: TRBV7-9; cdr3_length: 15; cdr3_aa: CASSTSGGSSYEQYF; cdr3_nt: TGTGCCAGCAGCACTAGCGGGGGGAGCTCCTACGAGCAGTACTTC
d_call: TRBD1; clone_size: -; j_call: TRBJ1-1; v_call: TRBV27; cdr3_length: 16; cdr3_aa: CASSISRTGRGTEAFF; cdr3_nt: TGTGCCAGCAGTATTAGCCGGACAGGTCGCGGGACTGAAGCTTTCTTT
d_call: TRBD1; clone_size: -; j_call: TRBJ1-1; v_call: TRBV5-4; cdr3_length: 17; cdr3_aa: CASSSRKGTGLRGEAFF; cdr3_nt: TGTGCCAGCAGCTCCCGGAAGGGGACAGGCCTCAGGGGTGAAGCTTTCTTT
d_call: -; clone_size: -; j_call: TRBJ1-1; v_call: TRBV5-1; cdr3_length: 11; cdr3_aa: CASSTGQEAFF; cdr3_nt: TGCGCCAGCAGCACCGGACAGGAAGCTTTCTTT
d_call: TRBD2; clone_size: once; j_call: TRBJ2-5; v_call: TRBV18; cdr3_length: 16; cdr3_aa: CASSPPRLAGPETQYF; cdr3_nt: TGTGCCAGCTCACCACCGCGCCTAGCGGGCCCAGAGACCCAGTACTTC
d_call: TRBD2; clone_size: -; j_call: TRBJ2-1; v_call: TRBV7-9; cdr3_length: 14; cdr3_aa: CASSLGLAVQEQFF; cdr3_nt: TGTGCCAGCAGCTTAGGACTAGCGGTCCAGGAGCAGTTCTTC
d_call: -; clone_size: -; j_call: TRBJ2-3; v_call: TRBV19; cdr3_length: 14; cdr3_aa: CASSSTGSTYTQYF; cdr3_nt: TGTGCCAGTTCTTCCACGGGTAGCACATATACGCAGTATTTT
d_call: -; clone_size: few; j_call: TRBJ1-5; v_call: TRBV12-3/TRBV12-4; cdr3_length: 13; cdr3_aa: CASSLGERQPQHF; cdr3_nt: TGTGCCAGCAGTTTAGGGGAGAGGCAGCCCCAGCATTTT
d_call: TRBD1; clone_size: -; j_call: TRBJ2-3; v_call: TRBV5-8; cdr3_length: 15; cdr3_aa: CASSLGDRDIDTQYF; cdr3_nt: TGTGCCAGCAGCTTGGGAGACAGGGATATAGATACGCAGTATTTT
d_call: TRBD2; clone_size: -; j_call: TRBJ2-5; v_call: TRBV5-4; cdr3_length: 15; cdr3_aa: CASTRRLAGHETQYF; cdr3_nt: TGTGCCAGCACCCGGCGGTTAGCGGGGCATGAGACCCAGTACTTC
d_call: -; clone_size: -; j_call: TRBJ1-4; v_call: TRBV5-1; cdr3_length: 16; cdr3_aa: CASSPEGGRGHEKLFF; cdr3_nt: TGCGCCAGCAGCCCGGAGGGGGGGCGGGGGCATGAAAAACTGTTTTTT
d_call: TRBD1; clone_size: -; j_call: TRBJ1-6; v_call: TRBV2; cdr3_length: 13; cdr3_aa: CASTRGHNSPLHF; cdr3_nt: TGTGCCAGCACCAGGGGGCATAATTCACCCCTCCACTTT
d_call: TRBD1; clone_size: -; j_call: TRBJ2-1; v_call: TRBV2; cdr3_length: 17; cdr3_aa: CASRAGQGRHKGYEQFF; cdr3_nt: TGTGCCAGCAGGGCAGGACAGGGGCGACACAAGGGCTATGAGCAGTTCTTC
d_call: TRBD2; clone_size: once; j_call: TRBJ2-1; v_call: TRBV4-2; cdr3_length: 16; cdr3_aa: CASSPTLREPYNEQFF; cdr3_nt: TGTGCCAGCAGCCCCACCTTGCGGGAGCCCTACAATGAGCAGTTCTTC